The present entry profiles one T cell receptor beta chain with its context. In the source study's methods: Reference gene primer amplification in the assay estimated nucleated cell counts. Method: immunoSEQ multiplex PCR; TCRdb's copy keeps in-frame clones and lacks some. For V, J and clone size, that table is used; D and trimming come from the DNA. The sample yields about half a million clones, about 91% seen once. Trimming stripped 7 bases from V and 4 bases from J, with 23 bases between. The germline V gene encodes CDR1 SNHLY and CDR2 FYNNEI. This CDR3 contains 17 residues. This sample stems from a study of blood T cell repertoires in COVID-19. Study at large: COVID-19 samples collected from the United States, Italy and Spain covered acute and convalescent phases.

V and J are TRBV2 and TRBJ2-1; no reliable D call. Sequenced: peripheral blood. The receptor's source is a man younger than 35 with COVID-19, enrolled during active disease. The CDR3 loop reads CASTLDPSSEVYNEQFF. CDR3 coding DNA: TGTGCCAGCACGCTCGATCCCTCAAGCGAGGTTTACAATGAGCAGTTCTTC.